Listed below are T cell receptor beta chains from one sample, sequenced in a study of blood T cell repertoires in COVID-19. Assay used: immunoSEQ multiplex PCR; TCRdb lists only in-frame clones, some missing. The sample holds 150,000 or so clones, more than 90% seen once. The sequencing sample was made of peripheral blood. Source of these receptors: a man over 45 with acute or convalescent COVID-19. Both conserved end residues are part of each CDR3. A D gene is named only where the DNA matches it firmly. For some rows the clone size is stated as once, few or many, or as a class when expanded; others skip it.

V	size	D	J	CDR3	DNA
TRBV6-5	.	.	TRBJ2-5	CASSYSTGDQETQYF	TGTGCCAGCAGTTACTCGACAGGTGACCAAGAGACCCAGTACTTC
TRBV7-9	.	.	TRBJ2-2	CASSRVMNTGELFF	TGTGCCAGCAGCCGGGTTATGAACACCGGGGAGCTGTTTTTT
TRBV4-3	.	.	TRBJ1-5	CASSRDWAGYQPQHF	TGCGCCAGCAGCCGAGACTGGGCAGGGTATCAGCCCCAGCATTTT
TRBV28	.	.	TRBJ2-3	CASSPRRPLSTDTQYF	TGTGCCAGCAGCCCCCGCAGGCCCTTAAGCACAGATACGCAGTATTTT
TRBV2	.	.	TRBJ1-5	CASHGDSSNQPQHF	TGTGCCAGTCACGGGGATTCTAGCAATCAGCCCCAGCATTTT
TRBV19	.	TRBD1	TRBJ1-1	CASSMGQPEYYEAFF	TGTGCCAGTAGTATGGGACAGCCGGAATATTATGAAGCTTTCTTT
TRBV9	.	.	TRBJ1-3	CASSVSVTFSGNTIYF	TGTGCCAGCAGCGTGAGCGTTACGTTCTCTGGAAACACCATATATTTT
TRBV18	.	TRBD1	TRBJ2-3	CASSPGQGGADTQYF	TGTGCCAGCTCACCTGGACAGGGGGGTGCAGATACGCAGTATTTT
TRBV29-1	.	.	TRBJ2-2	CSVVGTRGTGELFF	TGCAGCGTCGTTGGGACAAGGGGCACCGGGGAGCTGTTTTTT
TRBV28	.	.	TRBJ1-2	CASSLVQHANYGYTF	TGTGCCAGCAGTTTGGTACAGCATGCTAACTATGGCTACACCTTC
TRBV28	.	.	TRBJ2-1	CASSRQAGTGTSYNEQFF	TGTGCCAGCAGCCGTCAGGCTGGAACCGGGACAAGCTACAATGAGCAGTTCTTC
TRBV30	once	.	TRBJ2-6	CAWSGESGANVLTF	TGTGCCTGGAGTGGCGAGTCTGGGGCCAACGTCCTGACTTTC
TRBV28	.	TRBD2	TRBJ2-3	CASRLAGVGTDTQYF	TGTGCCAGCAGGCTAGCGGGAGTGGGCACAGATACGCAGTATTTT
TRBV6-6	.	TRBD1	TRBJ2-2	CASRWPGQGKTGELFF	TGTGCCAGCAGATGGCCGGGACAGGGTAAAACCGGGGAGCTGTTTTTT
TRBV7-6	.	TRBD2	TRBJ2-1	CASSRLAGVSNEQFF	TGTGCCAGCAGCAGACTAGCGGGAGTGAGCAATGAGCAGTTCTTC
TRBV5-1	.	TRBD1	TRBJ2-7	CASSARQGLSYEQYF	TGCGCCAGCAGCGCCAGACAGGGCCTCTCCTACGAGCAGTACTTC
TRBV27	.	.	TRBJ1-2	CASGDRADGGNYGYTF	TGTGCCAGCGGGGACCGGGCTGATGGGGGCAACTATGGCTACACCTTC
TRBV6-5	.	.	TRBJ2-3	CASRGYHTDTQYF	TGTGCCAGCAGGGGCTATCACACAGATACGCAGTATTTT
TRBV4-1	.	.	TRBJ1-3	CASSQKQGRSSGNTIYF	TGCGCCAGCAGCCAAAAACAGGGAAGAAGCTCTGGAAACACCATATATTTT
TRBV28	.	.	TRBJ2-3	CASSLLGLNTDTQYF	TGTGCCAGCAGCCTGCTGGGACTCAACACAGATACGCAGTATTTT
TRBV28	.	TRBD1	TRBJ1-5	CASSLGSAGTGRAQHF	TGTGCCAGCAGTCTTGGTAGTGCCGGGACAGGGAGGGCCCAGCATTTT
TRBV18	.	TRBD1	TRBJ2-2	CASSPGIGGLDTGELFF	TGTGCCAGCTCACCAGGGATAGGGGGCCTTGACACCGGGGAGCTGTTTTTT